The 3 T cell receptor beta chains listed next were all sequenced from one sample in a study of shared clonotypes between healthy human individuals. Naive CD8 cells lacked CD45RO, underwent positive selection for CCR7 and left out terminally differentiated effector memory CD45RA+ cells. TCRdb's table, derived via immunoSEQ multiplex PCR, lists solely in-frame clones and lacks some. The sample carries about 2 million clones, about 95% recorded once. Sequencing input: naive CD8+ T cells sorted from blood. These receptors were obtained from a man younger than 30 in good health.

The CDR3, as DNA: TGTGCCAGCAGCTTATGGACTAGCGGGAGGGTTGAGACCCAGTACTTC. Encoded protein: CASSLWTSGRVETQYF. The chain carries TRBV7-2 and TRBJ2-5, with TRBD2 matching over 15 bases. CDR3 length equals 16 residues. With 2 bases clipped from V and 5 bases from J, the junction kept 3 bases outside the gene matches. Germline CDR1 and CDR2: SGHTA and FQGNSA.

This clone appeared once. The CDR3 region is CASSHGTGNMYF. In nucleotides, the CDR3 is TGCGCCAGCAGCCACGGGACAGGGAACATGTACTTC. The rearrangement links TRBV4-3 to TRBJ2-4; 9 bases map to TRBD1. The V segment lost 3 bases and the J segment 15 bases; nucleotides outside the gene matches: 6. In germline, CDR1 is LGHNA, CDR2 YSLEER. The CDR3 totals 12 residues.

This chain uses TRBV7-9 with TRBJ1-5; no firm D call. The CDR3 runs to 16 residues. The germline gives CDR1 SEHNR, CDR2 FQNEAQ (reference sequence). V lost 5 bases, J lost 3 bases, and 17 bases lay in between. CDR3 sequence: CASSLQGEGFNQPQHF. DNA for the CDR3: TGTGCCAGCAGCCTTCAAGGAGAGGGTTTCAATCAGCCCCAGCATTTT.